This T cell receptor (beta chain) came from a study of control samples from healthy donors and cancer patients. Germline V gene sequence: CDR1 MGHDK, CDR2 SYGVNS. The CDR3 runs 13 residues. Deletions cut 6 bases from V and 4 bases from J, with 12 bases between. The table came from immunoSEQ multiplex PCR; TCRdb's copy has only in-frame clones and leaves some out. The table records under 85,000 clones, under 95% of them present only once. What was sequenced was PBMCs. The V gene is TRBV25-1, the J gene TRBJ1-2; D might be TRBD1 (5 bases). The clonotype comes from a woman aged 40 to 55 with lung cancer. CDR3 bases: TGTGCCAGCAGGCGGGGGTTACTCTATGGCTACACCTTC. Its protein product is CASRRGLLYGYTF.